Included here is one T cell receptor beta chain sequence, with context. Method: immunoSEQ multiplex PCR; TCRdb's copy keeps in-frame clones and lacks some. In the table there are 100,000 to 150,000 clones, roughly four fifths of which are singletons. This sample is drawn from a study of blood T cell repertoires in COVID-19. V dropped 0 bases and J dropped 2 bases, with 5 bases sitting between them. CDR3 size: 15 residues. Looked up from germline, CDR1 is SGHTA and CDR2 is FQGTGA. Sequencing was carried out using peripheral blood. This clonotype originated in a man in his 60s with acute or convalescent COVID-19. This rearrangement joins TRBV7-3 to TRBJ2-6; D is uncertain. The CDR3 sequence: CASSLTSTGANVLTF. The CDR3 DNA sequence: TGTGCCAGCAGCTTAACTTCCACTGGGGCCAACGTCCTGACTTTC.